The T cell receptor beta chain under discussion was sequenced for a study of T cell repertoires in cytomegalovirus infection. On the study more broadly: Through public TCR beta signatures, both CMV infection and matching HLA type were indicated.

Each CDR3 protein gets one entry after TCRdb re-called the reads with MiXCR. The sample lists more than 150,000 distinct CDR3 sequences, roughly a fifth seen once, with less than 3.5% in the top ten. Study-wide points: The cumulative frequency of public TCR beta families distinguished individuals who carried CMV together with the relevant HLA. It was HLA-C-restricted CMV-specific TCR beta clonotypes that dominated the response ex vivo.

A note on this clonotype: Its antigen is undetermined.

The CDR3 totals 16 residues. CDR1 and CDR2 (germline): PRHDT, FYEKMQ (reference sequence). Trimming left V 5 bases short and J 6 bases short, with 22 bases between. This chain connects TRBV13 to TRBJ1-1; D is possibly TRBD1 (6 bases). The source material was PBMCs. This receptor was identified in a human donor in good health (CMV status not recorded). Some clones in this sample may be carry-over from other donors' samples. CDR3 protein: CASSGQGRGGFAEAFF. CDR3 in DNA: TGTGCCAGCAGCGGCCAGGGGCGCGGGGGGTTCGCTGAAGCTTTCTTT.